The subject of this entry is one T cell receptor beta chain. The entry originates in a study of T cell changes during pregnancy in multiple sclerosis. Unmatched junction bases numbered 5, after V lost 3 bases and J lost 0 bases. This CDR3 spans 15 amino acids. Germline V gene sequence: CDR1 SGHKS, CDR2 YYEKEE (reference sequence). Libraries were prepared by immunoSEQ multiplex PCR; TCRdb keeps only in-frame clonotypes and omits some of them. This sample yields 70,000 to 75,000 clones, of which roughly 92% are seen a single time; about 2% belongs to the top ten. The clonotype comes from a female donor with multiple sclerosis, enrolled in a pregnancy study. This rearrangement joins TRBV5-5 to TRBJ1-1; 7 nucleotides match TRBD1. The material sequenced was peripheral blood, taken in the second trimester of pregnancy. CDR3 in amino acids: CASSSRTGMNTEAFF. The CDR3 bases are TGTGCCAGCAGCTCTCGGACAGGAATGAACACTGAAGCTTTCTTT.